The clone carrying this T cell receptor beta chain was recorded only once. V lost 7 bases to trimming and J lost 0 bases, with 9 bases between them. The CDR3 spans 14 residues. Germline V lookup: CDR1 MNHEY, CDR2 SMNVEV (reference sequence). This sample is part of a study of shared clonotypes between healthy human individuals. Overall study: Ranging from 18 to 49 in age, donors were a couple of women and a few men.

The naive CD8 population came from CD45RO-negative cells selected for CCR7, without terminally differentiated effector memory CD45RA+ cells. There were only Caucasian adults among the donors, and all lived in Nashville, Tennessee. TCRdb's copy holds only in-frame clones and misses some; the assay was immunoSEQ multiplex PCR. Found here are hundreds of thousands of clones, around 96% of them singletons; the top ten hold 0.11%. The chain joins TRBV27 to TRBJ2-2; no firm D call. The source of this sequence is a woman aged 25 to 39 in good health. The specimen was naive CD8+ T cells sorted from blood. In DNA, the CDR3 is TGTGCCAGCACCAACGCCGCGAACACCGGGGAGCTGTTTTTT. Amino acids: CASTNAANTGELFF.